This T cell receptor (beta chain) was identified in a study of T-cell memory formation after mild COVID-19. Whole-study results and caveats: Clones that contracted from day 15 to 85 had balanced CD4/CD8; later expanders were CD4+ biased. Shrinking CD4+ clones resided mostly in CM and EM, and CD8+ ones in EMRA.

Many counts were recorded for this clonotype. No antigen is known for it. Constant-segment primers were used for 5'RACE, and the resulting TCR alpha and TCR beta cDNA libraries carried sample barcodes and UMIs. Each CDR3 protein is one row after TCRdb ran MiXCR on the 5' RACE reads. The table lists tens of thousands of distinct CDR3 sequences, less than 8% of them singletons. V shed 6 bases and J 5 bases; nucleotides not matched to a gene: 0. The CDR3 covers 13 residues. Material for sequencing was PBMCs or a T cell subset sorted from them (not recorded which). This TCR came from an adult who had mild COVID-19 (a few samples of this study predate the infection). Cell type and time point are not known. J is TRBJ2-1 and V is TRBV12-3 or TRBV12-4, with TRBD2 matching over 11 bases. The CDR3 here is CASRTSGNNEQFF. The DNA for the CDR3 is TGTGCCAGCAGGACTAGCGGGAACAATGAGCAGTTCTTC.